Listed below are T cell receptor beta chains from one sample, sequenced in a study of cytomegalovirus exposure and HLA in healthy donors. Measured with immunoSEQ multiplex PCR; TCRdb has only the in-frame clones, and not every one. The sample includes about 160,000 clones, 65% to 90% of them seen just once. Specimen: PBMCs. The receptors stem from a young woman in good health and CMV-seronegative. The CDR3 runs from the conserved cysteine through the conserved F or W. A D gene is named only where the DNA matches it firmly. Size tells how often a clone was seen (once, few, many) or the class of an expanded clone, and some rows leave it out.

TRBV7-3,NA,NA,13,TRBJ1-2,CASSVSVNYGYTF,TGTGCCAGCAGCGTATCTGTTAACTATGGCTACACCTTC
TRBV6-1,NA,TRBD2,16,TRBJ2-7,CASSDPSGRRSYEQYF,TGTGCCAGCAGTGACCCTAGCGGGAGAAGATCCTACGAGCAGTACTTC
TRBV6-5,once,NA,14,TRBJ2-7,CASSYGAGRNEQYF,TGTGCCAGCAGTTACGGGGCAGGGCGCAACGAGCAGTACTTC
TRBV6-1,NA,NA,13,TRBJ2-7,CASSDMEVREQYF,TGTGCCAGCAGTGATATGGAGGTACGCGAGCAGTACTTC
TRBV29-1,NA,NA,13,TRBJ1-4,CSIQGTTNEKLFF,TGCAGTATTCAGGGCACAACTAATGAAAAACTGTTTTTT
TRBV10-3,NA,TRBD1,15,TRBJ1-2,CAISPKQGADYGYTF,TGTGCCATCAGTCCAAAACAGGGGGCGGACTATGGCTACACCTTC
TRBV4-1,NA,TRBD1,15,TRBJ2-7,CASSQGTGMIYEQYF,TGCGCCAGCAGCCAAGGGACAGGGATGATCTACGAGCAGTACTTC
TRBV6-6,NA,TRBD1,15,TRBJ1-5,CASSYGQGVGQPQHF,TGTGCCAGCAGTTACGGACAGGGGGTAGGTCAGCCCCAGCATTTT
TRBV4-3,NA,NA,17,TRBJ1-3,CASSQVRWGTSGNTIYF,TGCGCCAGCAGCCAAGTGAGGTGGGGGACATCTGGAAACACCATATATTTT
TRBV4-1,NA,NA,14,TRBJ2-5,CASSQGGLEETQYF,TGCGCCAGCAGCCAGGGCGGGTTAGAGGAGACCCAGTACTTC
TRBV14,NA,NA,15,TRBJ2-7,CASSQEYGGHYEQYF,TGTGCCAGCAGCCAAGAGTATGGGGGCCACTACGAGCAGTACTTC
TRBV10-3,NA,NA,13,TRBJ1-4,CATRTIKNEKLFF,TGTGCCACCCGGACTATAAAAAATGAAAAACTGTTTTTT
TRBV5-6,NA,NA,14,TRBJ1-3,CASSLDGLGDTIYF,TGTGCCAGCAGCTTGGACGGACTCGGAGACACCATATATTTT
TRBV18,NA,TRBD2,14,TRBJ2-5,CASSGLAVEETQYF,TGTGCCAGCTCGGGACTAGCGGTGGAAGAGACCCAGTACTTC
TRBV5-1,NA,TRBD2,16,TRBJ2-3,CASSPGLAVGTDTQYF,TGCGCCAGCAGCCCGGGACTAGCGGTAGGCACAGATACGCAGTATTTT
TRBV6-1,NA,TRBD1,16,TRBJ1-1,CASSESLDRASTEAFF,TGTGCCAGCAGTGAATCCCTGGACAGGGCTTCTACTGAAGCTTTCTTT
TRBV11-3,once,NA,14,TRBJ2-3,CASSLGTVADTQYF,TGTGCCAGCAGCTTGGGGACTGTGGCAGATACGCAGTATTTT
TRBV25-1,few,TRBD1,15,TRBJ1-2,CASSEGWDRTGGYTF,TGTGCCAGCAGTGAAGGGTGGGACAGGACGGGCGGCTACACCTTC
TRBV25-1,NA,NA,16,TRBJ2-2,CASSETGTLLAGELFF,TGTGCCAGCAGTGAGACCGGGACTCTACTGGCCGGGGAGCTGTTTTTT
TRBV6-5,once,NA,15,TRBJ2-7,CASSSARGSAYEQYF,TGTGCCAGCAGTTCCGCTCGAGGCTCAGCCTACGAGCAGTACTTC
TRBV27,few,NA,15,TRBJ1-5,CASSSGQYSNQPQHF,TGTGCCAGCAGTTCCGGACAGTATAGCAATCAGCCCCAGCATTTT
TRBV27,NA,TRBD1,15,TRBJ1-1,CASSLSPTGGTEAFF,TGTGCCAGCAGTTTATCCCCGACAGGGGGCACTGAAGCTTTCTTT
TRBV29-1,once,NA,13,TRBJ2-1,CSVLDNPYNEQFF,TGCAGCGTTCTAGATAACCCCTACAATGAGCAGTTCTTC
TRBV19,NA,TRBD2,16,TRBJ2-2,CASTLTLAGGFGELFF,TGTGCCAGTACCCTAACCCTAGCGGGCGGGTTCGGGGAGCTGTTTTTT
TRBV28,NA,NA,15,TRBJ2-3,CASSPRTAGADTQYF,TGTGCCAGCAGCCCCCGGACAGCCGGCGCGGATACGCAGTATTTT
TRBV7-9,NA,TRBD1,14,TRBJ1-4,CASSRTGGNEKLFF,TGTGCCAGCAGCCGGACAGGCGGAAATGAAAAACTGTTTTTT
TRBV29-1,NA,NA,10,TRBJ1-1,CSGHDTEAFF,TGCAGCGGACATGACACTGAAGCTTTCTTT
TRBV9,NA,TRBD1,17,TRBJ2-6,CASSGGTGLKLANVLTF,TGTGCCAGCAGCGGGGGGACAGGCCTAAAATTAGCCAACGTCCTGACTTTC
TRBV10-3,NA,NA,13,TRBJ1-1,CAISESRDTEAFF,TGTGCCATCAGTGAGTCCCGGGACACTGAAGCTTTCTTT
TRBV27,NA,TRBD1,16,TRBJ1-1,CASSLQGGLPNTEAFF,TGTGCCAGCAGCCTACAGGGGGGATTACCGAACACTGAAGCTTTCTTT
TRBV7-3,NA,NA,12,TRBJ2-1,CASSDRAGEQFF,TGTGCCAGCAGCGACAGGGCGGGAGAGCAGTTCTTC
TRBV14,NA,TRBD2,18,TRBJ2-1,CASSQDRASGGYYNEQFF,TGTGCCAGCAGCCAAGATAGGGCTAGCGGGGGATACTACAATGAGCAGTTCTTC
TRBV7-2,NA,TRBD1,14,TRBJ1-1,CASSFGTGDTEAFF,TGTGCCAGCAGCTTTGGGACAGGAGACACTGAAGCTTTCTTT
TRBV7-9,NA,TRBD1,14,TRBJ1-3,CASHDRGSGNTIYF,TGTGCCAGCCACGACAGGGGCTCTGGAAACACCATATATTTT
TRBV5-1,once,TRBD1,16,TRBJ1-1,CASSMGDRDMNTEAFF,TGCGCCAGCAGCATGGGGGACAGGGACATGAACACTGAAGCTTTCTTT
TRBV5-6,few,TRBD2,15,TRBJ2-3,CASSLQGLGTDTQYF,TGTGCCAGCAGCTTGCAGGGACTAGGCACAGATACGCAGTATTTT
TRBV6-1,NA,TRBD1,14,TRBJ1-4,CAISDRGTYEKLFF,TGTGCCATTTCAGACAGGGGTACTTATGAAAAACTGTTTTTT
TRBV7-2,NA,NA,14,TRBJ1-3,CASSLAAGGNTIYF,TGTGCCAGCAGCTTAGCGGCAGGTGGAAACACCATATATTTT
TRBV2,NA,TRBD1,16,TRBJ2-7,CASSDTDRGFLYEQYF,TGTGCCAGCAGCGATACGGACAGGGGGTTCCTCTACGAGCAGTACTTC
TRBV19,NA,NA,16,TRBJ2-7,CASSSGSQSVTYEQYF,TGTGCCAGTAGTTCCGGCAGCCAAAGCGTAACCTACGAGCAGTACTTC
TRBV5-1,NA,NA,14,TRBJ2-7,CASSKGRIDNEQYF,TGCGCCAGCAGCAAAGGGAGAATCGACAACGAGCAGTACTTC
TRBV4-3,NA,TRBD1,15,TRBJ2-7,CASSRGTGGSYEQYF,TGCGCCAGCAGTCGAGGGACAGGGGGCTCCTACGAGCAGTACTTC
TRBV27,NA,NA,13,TRBJ2-7,CASSLGQTYEQYF,TGTGCCAGCAGTTTAGGACAGACCTACGAGCAGTACTTC
TRBV27,NA,NA,13,TRBJ1-2,CASSLGAGDGYTF,TGTGCCAGCAGTTTAGGGGCTGGTGATGGCTACACCTTC
TRBV30,NA,NA,12,TRBJ1-2,CAWSGLAYGYTF,TGTGCCTGGAGTGGCTTGGCCTATGGCTACACCTTC
TRBV4-3,NA,TRBD1,16,TRBJ1-4,CASSRAIRGGDEKLFF,TGCGCCAGCAGCCGGGCCATCCGAGGGGGCGATGAAAAACTGTTTTTT
TRBV27,NA,TRBD1,16,TRBJ2-1,CASSLKGADSNNEQFF,TGTGCCAGCAGTTTAAAGGGGGCCGATTCGAACAATGAGCAGTTCTTC
TRBV10-1,NA,TRBD2,16,TRBJ2-3,CASSESAAGGPDTQYF,TGCGCCAGCAGTGAGTCGGCAGCGGGAGGCCCAGATACGCAGTATTTT
TRBV4-2,NA,NA,14,TRBJ1-2,CASSQGSTGYGYTF,TGTGCCAGCAGCCAAGGGTCAACAGGGTATGGCTACACCTTC
TRBV30,NA,TRBD1,15,TRBJ1-5,CAWSLGQGKRQPQHF,TGTGCCTGGAGCTTGGGACAGGGGAAACGACAGCCCCAGCATTTT
TRBV6-6,NA,NA,12,TRBJ1-1,CASTRGGTEAFF,TGTGCCAGCACGAGGGGAGGCACTGAAGCTTTCTTT
TRBV10-3,NA,NA,13,TRBJ2-5,CAIRNRVQETQYF,TGTGCCATCAGGAACAGGGTACAAGAGACCCAGTACTTC
TRBV19,NA,NA,18,TRBJ1-5,CASSRGRYGQMSNQPQHF,TGTGCCAGTAGTCGTGGCAGGTACGGACAAATGAGCAATCAGCCCCAGCATTTT
TRBV6-1,NA,NA,15,TRBJ1-4,CASTFQGGANEKLFF,TGTGCCAGCACCTTCCAGGGAGGGGCTAATGAAAAACTGTTTTTT
TRBV29-1,once,TRBD1,15,TRBJ1-2,CSVEMGQGRGYGYTF,TGCAGCGTTGAGATGGGACAGGGGAGAGGCTATGGCTACACCTTC
TRBV9,NA,TRBD1,15,TRBJ1-3,CASSAGDRSGNTIYF,TGTGCCAGCAGCGCTGGGGACAGGTCTGGAAACACCATATATTTT
TRBV27,NA,TRBD1,16,TRBJ2-7,CASRPGQGSLLDEQYF,TGTGCCAGCAGACCCGGACAGGGGTCACTCCTAGACGAGCAGTACTTC
TRBV4-1,NA,TRBD1,15,TRBJ1-5,CASSRTQGASQPQHF,TGCGCCAGCAGCCGCACCCAGGGGGCTAGTCAGCCCCAGCATTTT